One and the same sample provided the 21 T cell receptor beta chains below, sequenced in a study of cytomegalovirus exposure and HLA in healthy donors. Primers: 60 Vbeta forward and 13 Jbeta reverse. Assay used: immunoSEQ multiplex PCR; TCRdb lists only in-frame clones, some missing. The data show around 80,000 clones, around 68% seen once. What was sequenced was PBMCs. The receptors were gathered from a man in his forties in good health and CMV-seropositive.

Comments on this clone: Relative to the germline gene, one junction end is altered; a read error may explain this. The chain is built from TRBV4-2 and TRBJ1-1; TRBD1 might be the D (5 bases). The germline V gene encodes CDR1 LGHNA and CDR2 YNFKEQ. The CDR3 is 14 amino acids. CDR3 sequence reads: CASSQEGMGTEAFF. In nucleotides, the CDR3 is TGTGCCAGCAGCCAAGAAGGGATGGGGACTGAAGCTTTTTTT.

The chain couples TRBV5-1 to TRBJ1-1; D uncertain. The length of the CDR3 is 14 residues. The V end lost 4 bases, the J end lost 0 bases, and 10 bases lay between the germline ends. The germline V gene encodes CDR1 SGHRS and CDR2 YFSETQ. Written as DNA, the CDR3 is TGCGCCAGCAGCCCCACGAGGGTGAACACTGAAGCTTTCTTT. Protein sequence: CASSPTRVNTEAFF.

This CDR3 reads CASSSRTGGSITDTQYF. The CDR3 DNA reads as TGTGCCAGCAGTTCGCGGACAGGGGGCTCAATCACAGATACGCAGTATTTT. This chain links TRBV27 with TRBJ2-3; 11 positions match TRBD1. V trimming: 4 bases; J trimming: 2 bases; junction bases outside the gene matches: 8. CDR3 size: 17 residues. CDR1 MNHEY and CDR2 SMNVEV come from the germline V gene (reference sequence).

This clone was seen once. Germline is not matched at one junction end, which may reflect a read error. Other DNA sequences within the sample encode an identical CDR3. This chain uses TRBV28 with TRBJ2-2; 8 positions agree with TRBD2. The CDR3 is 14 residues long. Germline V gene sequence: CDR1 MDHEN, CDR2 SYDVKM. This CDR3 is CASSFRGGTGELFF. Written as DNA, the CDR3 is TGTGCTAGCAGTTTCCGGGGGGGGACCGGGGAGCTGTTTTTT.

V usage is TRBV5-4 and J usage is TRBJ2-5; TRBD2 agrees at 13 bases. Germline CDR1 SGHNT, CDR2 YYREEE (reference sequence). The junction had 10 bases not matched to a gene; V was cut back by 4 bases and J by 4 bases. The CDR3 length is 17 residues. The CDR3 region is CASSRGLAGESGETQYF. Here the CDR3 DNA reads TGTGCCAGCAGCCGAGGACTAGCGGGGGAGTCGGGAGAGACCCAGTACTTC.

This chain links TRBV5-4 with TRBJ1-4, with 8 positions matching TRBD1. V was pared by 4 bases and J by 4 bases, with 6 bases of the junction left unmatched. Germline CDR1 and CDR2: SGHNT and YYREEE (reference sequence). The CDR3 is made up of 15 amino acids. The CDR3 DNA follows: TGTGCCAGCAGCGGGACAGGCTCGCTTAATGAAAAACTGTTTTTT. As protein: CASSGTGSLNEKLFF.

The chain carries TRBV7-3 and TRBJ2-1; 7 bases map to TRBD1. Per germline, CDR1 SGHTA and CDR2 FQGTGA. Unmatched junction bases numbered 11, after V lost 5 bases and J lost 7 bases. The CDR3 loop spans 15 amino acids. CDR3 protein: CASSDEQGSGNEQFF. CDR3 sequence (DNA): TGTGCCAGCAGCGACGAACAGGGGTCTGGGAATGAGCAGTTCTTC.

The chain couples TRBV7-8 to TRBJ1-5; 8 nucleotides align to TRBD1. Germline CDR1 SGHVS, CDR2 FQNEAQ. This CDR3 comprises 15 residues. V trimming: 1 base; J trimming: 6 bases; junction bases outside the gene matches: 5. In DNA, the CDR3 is TGTGCCAGCAGCTTAGAACAGGGGGGGGCTCAGCCCCAGCATTTT. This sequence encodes CASSLEQGGAQPQHF.

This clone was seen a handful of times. CDR3 sequence: CASSLGAGARTGELFF. Written as DNA, the CDR3 is TGTGCCAGCAGCTTGGGTGCGGGGGCGCGCACCGGGGAGCTGTTTTTT. The V and J genes are TRBV5-6 and TRBJ2-2; tentative D call: TRBD2 (7 bases). V was cut by 0 bases and J by 4 bases, with 13 bases left in between. This CDR3 comprises 16 residues. Germline CDR1 and CDR2: SGHDT and YYEEEE.

The CDR3 region is CASSRRGTSGGSANTGELFF. Written as DNA, the CDR3 is TGCGCCAGCAGCCGCCGGGGGACTAGCGGGGGTTCCGCGAACACCGGGGAGCTGTTTTTT. This chain connects TRBV4-1 to TRBJ2-2, with 14 bases aligning to TRBD2. J lost 0 bases, V lost 4 bases, and 10 bases had no gene match. Germline-derived CDR1 and CDR2 are MGHRA and YSYEKL. The CDR3 runs to 20 residues.

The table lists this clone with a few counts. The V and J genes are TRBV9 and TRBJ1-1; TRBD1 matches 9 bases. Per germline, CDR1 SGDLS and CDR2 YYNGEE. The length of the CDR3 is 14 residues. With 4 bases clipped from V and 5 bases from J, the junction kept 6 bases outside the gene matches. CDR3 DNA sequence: TGTGCCAGCAGCCCAGGACAGGGGAGAACTGAAGCTTTCTTT. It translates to CASSPGQGRTEAFF.

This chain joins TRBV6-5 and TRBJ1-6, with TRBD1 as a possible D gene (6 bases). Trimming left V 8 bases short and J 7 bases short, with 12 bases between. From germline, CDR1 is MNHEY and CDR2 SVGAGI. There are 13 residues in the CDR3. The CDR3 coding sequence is TGTGCCAGCTGTAGGGGGAACAATTCACCCCTCCACTTT. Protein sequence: CASCRGNNSPLHF.

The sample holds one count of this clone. The CDR3 loop reads CASSSRQGSDTQYF. CDR3 sequence (DNA): TGTGCCAGCAGCTCTCGACAGGGGTCAGATACGCAGTATTTT. The chain recombines TRBV5-4 with TRBJ2-3; 8 bases map to TRBD1. Trimming took 3 bases from V and 4 from J; bases not matched to a gene: 4. CDR1 and CDR2 (germline): SGHNT, YYREEE (reference sequence). The CDR3 loop spans 14 amino acids.

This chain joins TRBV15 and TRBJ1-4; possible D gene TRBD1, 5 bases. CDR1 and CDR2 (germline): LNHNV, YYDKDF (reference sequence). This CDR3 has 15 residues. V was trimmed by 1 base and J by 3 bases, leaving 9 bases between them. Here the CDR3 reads CATSRGGGSNEKLFF. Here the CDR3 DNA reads TGTGCCACCAGCAGAGGGGGGGGGTCTAATGAAAAACTGTTTTTT.

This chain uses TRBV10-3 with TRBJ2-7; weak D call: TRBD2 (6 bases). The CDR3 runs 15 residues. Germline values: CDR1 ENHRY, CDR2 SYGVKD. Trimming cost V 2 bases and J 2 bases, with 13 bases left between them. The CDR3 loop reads CAISEQVGGTYEQYF. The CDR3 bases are TGTGCCATCAGTGAGCAGGTCGGCGGGACCTACGAGCAGTACTTC.

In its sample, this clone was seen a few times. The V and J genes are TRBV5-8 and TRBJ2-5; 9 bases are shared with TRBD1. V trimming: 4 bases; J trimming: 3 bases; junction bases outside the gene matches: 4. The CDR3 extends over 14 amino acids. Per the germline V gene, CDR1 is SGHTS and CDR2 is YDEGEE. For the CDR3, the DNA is TGTGCCAGCAGCACTCGACAGGGGGAAGAGACCCAGTACTTC. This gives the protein CASSTRQGEETQYF.

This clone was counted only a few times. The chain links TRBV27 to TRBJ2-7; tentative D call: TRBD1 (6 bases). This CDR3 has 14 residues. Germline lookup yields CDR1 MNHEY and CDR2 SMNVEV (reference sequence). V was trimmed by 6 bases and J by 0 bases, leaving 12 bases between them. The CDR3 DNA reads TGTGCCAGCAGAGGGGGACACGGCTCCTACGAGCAGTACTTC. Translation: CASRGGHGSYEQYF.

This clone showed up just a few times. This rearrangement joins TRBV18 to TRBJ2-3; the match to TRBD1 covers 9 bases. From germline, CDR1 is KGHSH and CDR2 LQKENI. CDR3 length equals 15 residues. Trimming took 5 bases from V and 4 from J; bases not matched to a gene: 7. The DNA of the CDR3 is TGTGCCAGCTCAGCCCAACAGGGGGCCGCAGATACGCAGTATTTT. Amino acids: CASSAQQGAADTQYF.

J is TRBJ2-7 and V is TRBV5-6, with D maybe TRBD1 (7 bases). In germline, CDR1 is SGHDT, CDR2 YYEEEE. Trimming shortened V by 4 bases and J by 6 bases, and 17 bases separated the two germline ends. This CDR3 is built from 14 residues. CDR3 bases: TGTGCCAGCAGCCCACCCGGAGGGGGCGGCGAGCAGTACTTC. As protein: CASSPPGGGGEQYF. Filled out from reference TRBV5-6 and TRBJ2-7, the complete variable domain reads DAGVTQSPTHLIKTRGQQVTLRCSPKSGHDTVSWYQQALGQGPQFIFQYYEEEERQRGNFPDRFSGHQFPNYSSELNVNALLLGDSALYLCASSPPGGGGEQYFGPGTRLTVT.

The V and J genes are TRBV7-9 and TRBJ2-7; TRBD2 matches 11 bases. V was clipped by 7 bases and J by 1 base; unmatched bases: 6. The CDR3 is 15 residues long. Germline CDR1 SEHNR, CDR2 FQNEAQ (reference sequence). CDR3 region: CASNPTSGTSYEQYF. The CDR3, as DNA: TGTGCCAGCAATCCGACTAGCGGGACTTCCTACGAGCAGTACTTC.

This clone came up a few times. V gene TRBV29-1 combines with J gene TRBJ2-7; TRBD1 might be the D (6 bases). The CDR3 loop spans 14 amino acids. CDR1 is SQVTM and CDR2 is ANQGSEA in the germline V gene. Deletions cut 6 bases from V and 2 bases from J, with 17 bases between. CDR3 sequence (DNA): TGCAGCGTGACTATCCAGGGACAAGCCTACGAGCAGTACTTC. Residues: CSVTIQGQAYEQYF.